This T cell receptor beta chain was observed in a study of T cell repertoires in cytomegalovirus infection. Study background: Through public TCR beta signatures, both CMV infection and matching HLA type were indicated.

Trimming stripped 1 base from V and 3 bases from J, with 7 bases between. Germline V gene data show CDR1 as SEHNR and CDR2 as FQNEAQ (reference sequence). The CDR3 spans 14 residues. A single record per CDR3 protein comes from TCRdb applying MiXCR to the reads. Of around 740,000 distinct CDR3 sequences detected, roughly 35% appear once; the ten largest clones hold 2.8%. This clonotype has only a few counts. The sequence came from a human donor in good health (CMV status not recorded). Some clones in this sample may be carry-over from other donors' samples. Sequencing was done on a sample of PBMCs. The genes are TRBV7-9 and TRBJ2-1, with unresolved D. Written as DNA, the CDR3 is TGTGCCAGCAGCTTAGTGCAGATCTACAATGAGCAGTTCTTC. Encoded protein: CASSLVQIYNEQFF.